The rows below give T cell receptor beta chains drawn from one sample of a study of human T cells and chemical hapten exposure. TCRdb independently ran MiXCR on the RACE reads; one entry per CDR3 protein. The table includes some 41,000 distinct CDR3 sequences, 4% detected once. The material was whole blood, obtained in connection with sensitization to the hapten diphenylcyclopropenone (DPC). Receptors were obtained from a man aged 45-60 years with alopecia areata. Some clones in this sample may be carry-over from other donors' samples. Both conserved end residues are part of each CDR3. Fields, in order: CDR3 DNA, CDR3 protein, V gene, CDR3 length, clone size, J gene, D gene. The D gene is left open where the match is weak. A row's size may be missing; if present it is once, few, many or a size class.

TGTGCCAGCAGCCCCTCATGGGGCCACCTGGACTATGGCTACACCTTC,CASSPSWGHLDYGYTF,TRBV7-9,16,many,TRBJ1-2,NA
TGTGCCAGCAGTACGACCGGGACAGGGGCTGCCGAGCAGTACTTC,CASSTTGTGAAEQYF,TRBV28,15,many,TRBJ2-7,TRBD1
TGCAGTGCTAGAGATCAGGAGGAAGTACCTACGCAGTATTTT,CSARDQEEVPTQYF,TRBV20-1,14,large,TRBJ2-3,NA
TGTGCCAGCAGTTTTAGCGGCGGGGTGTATGAGCAGTTCTTC,CASSFSGGVYEQFF,TRBV27,14,many,TRBJ2-1,NA
TGTGCCAGCAGCTTACTACAGACCTCCTACAATGAGCAGTTCTTC,CASSLLQTSYNEQFF,TRBV7-6,15,NA,TRBJ2-1,NA
TGTGCTAGCAGCTTTAAGTCACCCCTCCACTTT,CASSFKSPLHF,TRBV7-7,11,few,TRBJ1-6,NA
TGTGCCAGCTCACCAGGACAGGGCCGAAGGTCCGAGCAGTACTTC,CASSPGQGRRSEQYF,TRBV18,15,few,TRBJ2-7,TRBD1
TGCAGCGTTGAAAATAGCGGGGGCAATGAGCAGTTCTTC,CSVENSGGNEQFF,TRBV29-1,13,many,TRBJ2-1,TRBD2
TGTGCCAGCAGTCAGCAGGGGGACCAAGCTTTCTTT,CASSQQGDQAFF,TRBV6-5,12,NA,TRBJ1-1,TRBD1
TGTGCCAGCAGCTTATTGGGGATCGGCACAGATACGCAGTATTTT,CASSLLGIGTDTQYF,TRBV11-2,15,many,TRBJ2-3,NA
TGTGCCTGGAACTTACAGGGGACCCGCACAGATACGCAGTATTTT,CAWNLQGTRTDTQYF,TRBV30,15,few,TRBJ2-3,TRBD1
TGTGCTAGTGGGTCGATCATAACAGATACGCAGTATTTT,CASGSIITDTQYF,TRBV12-5,13,many,TRBJ2-3,NA
TGCGCCAGCGGCAGGGGGCTGATGAACACTGAAGCTTTCTTT,CASGRGLMNTEAFF,TRBV4-3,14,many,TRBJ1-1,TRBD1
TGTGCCAGCAGCCGAGAGTTGGGGGTAAGCACTGAAGCTTTCTTT,CASSRELGVSTEAFF,TRBV7-2,15,many,TRBJ1-1,NA
TGCGCCAGCAGCCAAGACGAGGCGGCCGAAAAACTGTTTTTT,CASSQDEAAEKLFF,TRBV4-1,14,many,TRBJ1-4,NA
TGTGCCACCAGCAGAGCTATGGGACAGGGGAAGGATACGCAGTATTTT,CATSRAMGQGKDTQYF,TRBV15,16,many,TRBJ2-3,TRBD1
TGTGCCAGCAGCGTAGGGCAGGGGCCCTATGGCTACACCTTC,CASSVGQGPYGYTF,TRBV9,14,NA,TRBJ1-2,NA
TGTGTCAGCAGCCAAGTTTCGGGGAACACTGAAGCTTTCTTT,CVSSQVSGNTEAFF,TRBV3-1,14,many,TRBJ1-1,NA
TGTGCCAGCAGTTTAGCGGTCGGGATAGTAGGCCAAGAGACCCAGTACTTC,CASSLAVGIVGQETQYF,TRBV12-3/TRBV12-4,17,many,TRBJ2-5,NA
TGTGCCTGGACCGTTCAGGGGACAATTGGCTACACCTTC,CAWTVQGTIGYTF,TRBV30,13,many,TRBJ1-2,NA
TGTGCCAGCAGCTCACGACAGGATAGTGGCTACACCTTC,CASSSRQDSGYTF,TRBV7-9,13,many,TRBJ1-2,NA
TGTGCCAGCAGTTTAGGGCAGGGGGCGAAAGAGACCCAGTACTTC,CASSLGQGAKETQYF,TRBV12-3/TRBV12-4,15,many,TRBJ2-5,TRBD1